Listed here are 21 T cell receptor beta chains from one sample, sequenced in a study of cytomegalovirus exposure and HLA in healthy donors. Sequencing used immunoSEQ multiplex PCR; TCRdb keeps in-frame clones, though not all of them. The sample has 250,000 to 350,000 clones, roughly 87% seen once. The source material was PBMCs. Receptor source: a woman between 25 and 40 years old in good health and CMV-seropositive.

This clone was observed a few times. The V and J genes are TRBV7-8 and TRBJ1-2, with 8 nucleotides matching TRBD1. CDR1 and CDR2 from the germline V gene are SGHVS and FQNEAQ. The CDR3 has 14 residues. The J segment lost 6 bases and the V segment lost 1 base, leaving 4 bases of the junction unmatched. CDR3 coding DNA: TGTGCCAGCAGCTTAGGGGACAGGTTGAATGGCTACACCTTC. Translated, it gives CASSLGDRLNGYTF.

This CDR3 is CASSNRPTGELFF. CDR3 coding DNA: TGTGCCAGTAGTAACAGGCCCACCGGGGAGCTGTTTTTT. The chain recombines TRBV19 with TRBJ2-2, with D perhaps matching TRBD1 (5 bases). Trimming took 4 bases from V and 4 from J, leaving 7 bases between them. CDR3 size: 13 residues. Germline values: CDR1 LNHDA, CDR2 SQIVND (reference sequence). The full variable domain, its missing parts supplied by reference TRBV19 and TRBJ2-2, is DGGITQSPKYLFRKEGQNVTLSCEQNLNHDAMYWYRQDPGQGLRLIYYSQIVNDFQKGDIAEGYSVSREKKESFPLTVTSAQKNPTAFYLCASSNRPTGELFFGEGSRLTVL.

CDR3 in DNA: TGTGCCAGCAGTGAACCTTTCCTGGGGGTGGCAGAGACCCAGTACTTC. Translation: CASSEPFLGVAETQYF. This chain joins TRBV25-1 and TRBJ2-5; D may be TRBD1 or TRBD2 (5 bases each). CDR3 length: 16 residues. Germline V gives CDR1 MGHDK, CDR2 SYGVNS. Trimming removed 2 bases from V and 4 bases from J, with 17 bases in between.

The rearrangement joins TRBV11-3 to TRBJ2-3; 8 bases fit TRBD2. This CDR3 contains 15 residues. Losses at the gene ends were 1 base for V and 5 bases for J; bases not matched to a gene: 5. The germline V gene encodes CDR1 SGHNT and CDR2 YENEEA. Written as DNA, the CDR3 is TGTGCCAGCAGCTTAGGTAGCGGGGCGGGAGATACGCAGTATTTT. This sequence encodes CASSLGSGAGDTQYF.

The genes are TRBV27 and TRBJ1-5; D is perhaps TRBD1 (6 bases). CDR1 and CDR2 (germline): MNHEY, SMNVEV (reference sequence). Trimming took off 1 base at V and 3 bases at J, with 13 bases between the two ends. CDR3 length equals 16 residues. The DNA for the CDR3 is TGTGCCAGCAGTTTATATAGGGGGTTCCTCAATCAGCCCCAGCATTTT. It specifies CASSLYRGFLNQPQHF.

This chain links TRBV30 with TRBJ1-2, with D unclear. Trimming pared 0 bases from V and 2 bases from J, leaving 7 bases between. The CDR3 runs 13 residues. In germline, CDR1 is GTSNPN, CDR2 SVGIG (reference sequence). The CDR3 region has the DNA TGTGCCTGGAGTGTACACGGGAACTATGGCTACACCTTC. Encoded protein: CAWSVHGNYGYTF.

The genes are TRBV4-2 and TRBJ2-1; 10 bases align to TRBD2. Germline values: CDR1 LGHNA, CDR2 YNFKEQ. This CDR3 is built from 16 residues. Trimming removed 1 base from V and 6 bases from J; junction bases left unmatched: 6. The CDR3 DNA reads as TGTGCCAGCAGCCAAGTGGGAATAGCGGGGGGCAATGAGCAGTTCTTC. Its protein product is CASSQVGIAGGNEQFF.

V and J are TRBV27 and TRBJ2-2; 7 bases match TRBD1. The V gene end was trimmed by 4 bases and the J gene end by 5 bases; junction bases not matched to a gene: 16. The CDR3 loop spans 18 amino acids. Per the germline V gene, CDR1 is MNHEY and CDR2 is SMNVEV (reference sequence). The DNA for the CDR3 is TGTGCCAGCAGTTCTAGGGGCGCCAGACAGGGTGAAACCGGGGAGCTGTTTTTT. It specifies CASSSRGARQGETGELFF.

This clone was found a few times. One end of the junction does not line up with germline, which may come from a read error. The chain has TRBV7-9 and TRBJ1-4, with a possible D match to TRBD1 (6 bases). Germline lookup yields CDR1 SEHNR and CDR2 FQNEAQ (reference sequence). CDR3 length: 11 amino acids. DNA of the CDR3: TGTGCCAGCAGCTCTGGACAGATGGAACTTTTT. This gives the protein CASSSGQMELF.

V is TRBV15 and J is TRBJ1-1, with D perhaps matching TRBD1 (6 bases). V lost 8 bases, J lost 4 bases, and 14 bases lay in between. The V gene's germline CDR1 is LNHNV and CDR2 YYDKDF (reference sequence). The CDR3 length is 13 residues. CDR3 region: CATRDMYRTEAFF. The CDR3 bases are TGTGCCACCCGGGACATGTATCGCACTGAAGCTTTCTTT.

The J gene is TRBJ1-5, the V gene TRBV10-3, with D unresolved. V was pared by 0 bases and J by 8 bases, with 11 bases between. The germline V gene encodes CDR1 ENHRY and CDR2 SYGVKD. CDR3 size: 14 residues. This chain's CDR3 is CAISESAGTKPQHF. Written as DNA, the CDR3 is TGTGCCATCAGTGAGTCGGCAGGCACAAAGCCCCAGCATTTT.

This clone has only one observation. The V gene is TRBV6-5, the J gene TRBJ2-3; D gene uncertain. Trimming shortened V by 6 bases and J by 5 bases, and 9 bases separated the two germline ends. The length of the CDR3 is 12 residues. Germline CDR1 is MNHEY and CDR2 is SVGAGI. CDR3 in DNA: TGTGCCAGCAGCCCACGTCGAGATACGCAGTATTTT. It is translated as CASSPRRDTQYF.

V gene TRBV27 combines with J gene TRBJ2-7; 12 positions match TRBD1. In germline, CDR1 is MNHEY, CDR2 SMNVEV (reference sequence). Losses at the gene ends were 5 bases for V and 2 bases for J; bases not matched to a gene: 4. This CDR3 region has 15 residues. The CDR3 sequence: CASSVGTGGPYEQYF. CDR3 DNA: TGTGCCAGCAGTGTCGGGACAGGGGGCCCCTACGAGCAGTACTTC.

The V and J genes are TRBV6-5 and TRBJ1-2; tentatively, D is TRBD1 (6 bases). This CDR3 comprises 15 residues. The germline V gene encodes CDR1 MNHEY and CDR2 SVGAGI. The V end was cut by 0 bases, the J end by 4 bases, with 12 bases between. Here the CDR3 reads CASSYSTQGPYGYTF. For the CDR3, the DNA is TGTGCCAGCAGTTACTCGACGCAGGGGCCCTATGGCTACACCTTC.

The sample holds a few counts of this clone. The chain has TRBV7-9 and TRBJ2-7; D may be TRBD1 (6 bases). The CDR3 is made up of 13 amino acids. Trimming left V 8 bases short and J 2 bases short, with 13 bases between. Germline V lookup: CDR1 SEHNR, CDR2 FQNEAQ (reference sequence). The DNA for the CDR3 is TGTGCCAGCCAGGTACAGGGACCCTACGAGCAGTACTTC. Its translation: CASQVQGPYEQYF.

The chain joins TRBV7-6 to TRBJ2-7, with 7 positions matching TRBD2. The J segment lost 6 bases and the V segment lost 2 bases, leaving 13 bases of the junction unmatched. CDR3 length: 16 amino acids. The V gene's germline CDR1 is SGHVS and CDR2 FNYEAQ. CDR3: CASSLPGTNPIFEQYF. The CDR3 DNA is TGTGCCAGCAGCTTACCTGGGACTAACCCCATTTTCGAGCAGTACTTC. The whole variable domain, filled in from reference TRBV7-6 and TRBJ2-7, reads GAGVSQSPRYKVTKRGQDVALRCDPISGHVSLYWYRQALGQGPEFLTYFNYEAQQDKSGLPNDRFSAERPEGSISTLTIQRTEQRDSAMYRCASSLPGTNPIFEQYFGPGTRLTVT.

CDR3 coding DNA: TGTGCCAGCAGCTTGGCCACTAGCGGGGTGCGAGAGACCCAGTACTTC. Translated, it gives CASSLATSGVRETQYF. V is TRBV5-4 and J is TRBJ2-5; 10 bases line up with TRBD2. In germline, CDR1 is SGHNT, CDR2 YYREEE (reference sequence). The CDR3 consists of 16 residues. V gave up 0 bases and J gave up 4 bases; unmatched junction bases: 6. Looking up the rest from reference TRBV5-4 and TRBJ2-5 gives the full variable domain: ETGVTQSPTHLIKTRGQQVTLRCSSQSGHNTVSWYQQALGQGPQFIFQYYREEENGRGNFPPRFSGLQFPNYSSELNVNALELDDSALYLCASSLATSGVRETQYFGPGTRLLVL.

This chain joins TRBV27 and TRBJ2-1; a weak D match, TRBD1 (5 bases). CDR1 is MNHEY, CDR2 SMNVEV, per germline (reference sequence). This CDR3 is 14 amino acids long. Trimming took 5 bases from V and 3 from J, leaving 11 bases between them. CDR3 sequence reads: CASSNNGHYNEQFF. In DNA form, the CDR3 reads TGTGCCAGCAGTAACAATGGACACTACAATGAGCAGTTCTTC.

The DNA for the CDR3 is TGTGCCAGCAGTGAAAGGACAGGGGACACCGGGGAGCTGTTTTTT. This translates into CASSERTGDTGELFF. The rearrangement links TRBV2 to TRBJ2-2; TRBD1 aligns across 9 bases. CDR3 length: 15 amino acids. Trimming cost V 2 bases and J 3 bases; bases outside gene matches: 1. Germline V CDR1 and CDR2: SNHLY, FYNNEI.

The chain uses TRBV6-1 and TRBJ2-2; D may be TRBD1 (6 bases). Germline V lookup: CDR1 MNHNS, CDR2 SASEGT. The length of the CDR3 is 14 residues. V was trimmed by 6 bases and J by 0 bases, leaving 8 bases between them. CDR3 in amino acids: CASRYRANTGELFF. In nucleotides, the CDR3 is TGTGCCAGCAGGTACAGGGCGAACACCGGGGAGCTGTTTTTT.

V gene TRBV4-1 combines with J gene TRBJ2-3; 9 bases map to TRBD2. CDR1 is MGHRA, CDR2 YSYEKL, per germline. CDR3 length equals 17 residues. V gave up 1 base and J gave up 2 bases; unmatched junction bases: 7. For the CDR3, the DNA is TGCGCCAGCAGCCAAGGACCTAGCGGGGCATCCACAGATACGCAGTATTTT. Amino acid sequence: CASSQGPSGASTDTQYF.